This T cell receptor beta chain was recorded in a study of metastatic and nonmetastatic thyroid tumors. Study summary: Repertoires from malignant and benign thyroid patients were compared across blood and tumor or nodule tissue.

Overall study results and limits: Reportedly, malignant thyroid tumors had significantly higher TCR beta diversity than benign nodules, in blood and tumor.

Original methodology: Construction of a distant-metastasis classifier for papillary thyroid cancer relied on CDR3 differences across clinicopathological groups. TCRdb redid the clone calls on the PCR reads using MiXCR. The V and J calls, along with clone size, are taken from TCRdb and not from the paper's own processing. The table lists under 4,500 clones, around 40% of them singletons. This clone has only a few counts. Its target is not known. Each patient went into thyroid surgery without having received any treatment. V gave up 5 bases and J gave up 7 bases, with 11 bases separating them. The CDR3 runs to 13 residues. The V gene's germline CDR1 is MDHEN and CDR2 SYDVKM.

This clonotype was obtained from a male donor with papillary thyroid cancer or a benign thyroid nodule (not recorded which). Some clones in this sample may be carry-over from other donors' samples. Sequenced input: tumor tissue. The chain has TRBV28 and TRBJ1-4; a possible D gene is TRBD1 (5 bases). The CDR3 region has the DNA TGTGCCAGCAGTGCAGGGTTATTTGAAAAACTGTTTTTT. This gives the protein CASSAGLFEKLFF.